The 7 T cell receptor beta chains presented below share a single source sample, sequenced in a study of control samples from healthy donors and cancer patients. Clones were sequenced by immunoSEQ multiplex PCR, and TCRdb holds only the in-frame ones, with some missing. The table includes about 190,000 clones, roughly nine tenths detected once. Sequenced input: blood. The receptors stem from a man aged 25-40 years in good health.

This sequence joins TRBV29-1 and TRBJ2-3, with 7 nucleotides matching TRBD2. CDR1 is SQVTM, CDR2 ANQGSEA, per germline. V lost 8 bases and J lost 1; bases outside the gene matches: 9. CDR3 length equals 14 residues. CDR3 coding DNA: TGCAGCTCCGTAAGCGGGGTCGGCACAGATACGCAGTATTTT. This sequence encodes CSSVSGVGTDTQYF.

This clone was detected a few times. The chain combines TRBV27 with TRBJ1-6; perhaps TRBD1 as D (6 bases). Germline V CDR1 and CDR2: MNHEY, SMNVEV (reference sequence). The V end lost 11 bases, the J end lost 2 bases, and 13 bases lay between the germline ends. The CDR3 covers 14 residues. CDR3 in amino acids: CASQGSTYNSPLHF. The DNA for the CDR3 is TGTGCCTCACAGGGTTCAACCTATAATTCACCCCTCCACTTT.

The chain couples TRBV4-1 to TRBJ1-3; tentatively, D is TRBD1 (6 bases). V was cut by 0 bases and J by 4 bases, with 13 bases left in between. Germline values: CDR1 MGHRA, CDR2 YSYEKL. The CDR3 is 16 amino acids. This chain's CDR3 is CASSQDEGGRGNTIYF. Here the CDR3 DNA reads TGCGCCAGCAGCCAAGATGAGGGGGGACGAGGAAACACCATATATTTT.

CDR3 DNA: TGTGCCAGCAGACAAGCATCGGAGGTCACTGAAGCTTTCTTT. This codes for CASRQASEVTEAFF. The V and J genes are TRBV6-4 and TRBJ1-1; D is uncertain. The V gene's germline CDR1 is MRHNA and CDR2 SNTAGT. The CDR3 spans 14 residues. V was pared by 6 bases and J by 4 bases, with 15 bases between.

V and J are TRBV30 and TRBJ2-4, with 9 bases lining up with TRBD1. Per the germline V gene, CDR1 is GTSNPN and CDR2 is SVGIG (reference sequence). The CDR3 length is 15 residues. J was trimmed by 7 bases and V by 4 bases; bases with no gene match: 11. As DNA, the CDR3 is TGTGCCTGGACGAAGGACAGGGGAGTTAGCAACATTCAGTACTTC. Residues: CAWTKDRGVSNIQYF.

In this sample, this clone turned up once. This chain links TRBV10-3 with TRBJ2-1, with 10 bases aligning to TRBD1. The CDR3 extends over 13 amino acids. CDR1 ENHRY and CDR2 SYGVKD come from the germline V gene. V lost 8 bases, J lost 6 bases, and 4 bases stayed unmatched. The CDR3 protein is CAISWDRGNEQFF. The CDR3 DNA follows: TGTGCCATCTCCTGGGACAGGGGCAATGAGCAGTTCTTC.

This clone was detected once. The rearrangement links TRBV5-1 to TRBJ1-1; TRBD1 matches at 7 bases. V lost 4 bases to trimming and J lost 5 bases; unmatched junction nucleotides: 8. The CDR3 totals 14 residues. CDR1 and CDR2 (germline): SGHRS, YFSETQ. CDR3 nucleotides: TGCGCCAGCAGCACTAGACAGGGTGGAACTGAAGCTTTCTTT. Its protein product is CASSTRQGGTEAFF.